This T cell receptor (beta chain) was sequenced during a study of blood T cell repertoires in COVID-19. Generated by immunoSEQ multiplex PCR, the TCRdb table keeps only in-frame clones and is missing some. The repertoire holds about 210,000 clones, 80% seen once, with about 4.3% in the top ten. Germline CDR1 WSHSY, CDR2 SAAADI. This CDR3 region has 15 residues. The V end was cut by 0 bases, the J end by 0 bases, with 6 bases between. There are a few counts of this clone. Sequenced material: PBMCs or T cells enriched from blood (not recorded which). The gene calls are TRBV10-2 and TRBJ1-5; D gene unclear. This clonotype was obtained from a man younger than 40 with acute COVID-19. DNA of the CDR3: TGCGCCAGCAGTGAGTCCGGGTATAGCAATCAGCCCCAGCATTTT. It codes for CASSESGYSNQPQHF.